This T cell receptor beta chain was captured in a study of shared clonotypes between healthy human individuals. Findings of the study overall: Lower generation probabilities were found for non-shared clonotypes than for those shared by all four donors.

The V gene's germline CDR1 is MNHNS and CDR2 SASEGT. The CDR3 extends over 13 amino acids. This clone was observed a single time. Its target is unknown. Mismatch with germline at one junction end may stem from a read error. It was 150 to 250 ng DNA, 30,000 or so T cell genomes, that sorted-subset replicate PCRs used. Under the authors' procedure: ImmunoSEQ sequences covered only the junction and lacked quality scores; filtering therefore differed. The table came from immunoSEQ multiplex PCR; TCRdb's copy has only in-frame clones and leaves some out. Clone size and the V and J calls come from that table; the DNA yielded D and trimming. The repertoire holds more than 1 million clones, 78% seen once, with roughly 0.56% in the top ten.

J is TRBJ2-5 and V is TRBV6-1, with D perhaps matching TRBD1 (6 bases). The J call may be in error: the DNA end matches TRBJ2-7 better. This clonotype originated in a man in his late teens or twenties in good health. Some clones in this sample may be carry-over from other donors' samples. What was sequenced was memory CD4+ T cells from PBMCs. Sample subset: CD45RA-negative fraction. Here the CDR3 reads CAISPGAAYEQYF. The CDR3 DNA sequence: TGTGCCATCAGTCCAGGGGCTGCCTACGAGCAGTACTTC.